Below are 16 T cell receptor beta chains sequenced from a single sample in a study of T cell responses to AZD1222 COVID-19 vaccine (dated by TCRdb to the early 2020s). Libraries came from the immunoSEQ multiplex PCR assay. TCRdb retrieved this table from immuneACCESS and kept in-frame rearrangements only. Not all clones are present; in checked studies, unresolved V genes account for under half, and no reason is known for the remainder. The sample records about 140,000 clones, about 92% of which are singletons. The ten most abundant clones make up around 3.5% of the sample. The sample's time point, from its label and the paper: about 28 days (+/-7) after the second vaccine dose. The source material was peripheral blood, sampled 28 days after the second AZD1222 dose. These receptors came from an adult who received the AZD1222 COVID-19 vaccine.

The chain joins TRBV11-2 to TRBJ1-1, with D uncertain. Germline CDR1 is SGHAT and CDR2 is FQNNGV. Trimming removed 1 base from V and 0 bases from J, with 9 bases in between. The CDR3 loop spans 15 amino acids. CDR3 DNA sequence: TGTGCCAGCAGCTTAGGAGCAGCCTTGAACACTGAAGCTTTCTTT. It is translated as CASSLGAALNTEAFF.

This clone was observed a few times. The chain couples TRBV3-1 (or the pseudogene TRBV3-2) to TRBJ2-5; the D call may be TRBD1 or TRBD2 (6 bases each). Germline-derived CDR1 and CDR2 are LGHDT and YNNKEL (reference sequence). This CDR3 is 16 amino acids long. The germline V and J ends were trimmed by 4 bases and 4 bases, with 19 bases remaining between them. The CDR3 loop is CASSLTGGGGPETQYF. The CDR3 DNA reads TGTGCCAGCAGCCTAACCGGTGGAGGGGGACCAGAGACCCAGTACTTC.

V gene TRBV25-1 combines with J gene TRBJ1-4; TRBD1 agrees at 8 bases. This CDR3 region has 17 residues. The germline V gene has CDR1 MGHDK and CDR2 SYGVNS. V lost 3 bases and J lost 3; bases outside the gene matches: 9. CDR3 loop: CASSDGQGVFPNEKLFF. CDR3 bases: TGTGCCAGCAGTGACGGACAGGGAGTATTTCCTAATGAAAAACTGTTTTTT.

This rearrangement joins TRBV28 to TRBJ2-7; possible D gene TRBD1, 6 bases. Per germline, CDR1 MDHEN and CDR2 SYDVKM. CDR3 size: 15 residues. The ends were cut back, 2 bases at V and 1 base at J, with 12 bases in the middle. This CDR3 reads CASSLAGQGSYEQYF. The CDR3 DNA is TGTGCCAGCAGTTTAGCCGGGCAGGGGTCCTACGAGCAGTACTTC.

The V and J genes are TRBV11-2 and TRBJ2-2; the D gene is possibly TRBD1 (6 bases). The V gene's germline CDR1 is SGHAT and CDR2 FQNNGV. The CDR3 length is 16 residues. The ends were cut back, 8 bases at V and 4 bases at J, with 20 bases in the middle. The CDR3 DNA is TGTGCCAGCCTCAGACCTAGGGGGATGAGCACCGGGGAGCTGTTTTTT. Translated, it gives CASLRPRGMSTGELFF.

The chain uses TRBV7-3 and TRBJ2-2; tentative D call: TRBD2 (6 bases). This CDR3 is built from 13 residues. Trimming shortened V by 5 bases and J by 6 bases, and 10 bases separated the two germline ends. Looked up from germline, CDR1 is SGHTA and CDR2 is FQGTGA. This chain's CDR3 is CASSQTSSGELFF. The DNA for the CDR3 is TGTGCCAGCAGCCAGACTAGTTCCGGGGAGCTGTTTTTT.

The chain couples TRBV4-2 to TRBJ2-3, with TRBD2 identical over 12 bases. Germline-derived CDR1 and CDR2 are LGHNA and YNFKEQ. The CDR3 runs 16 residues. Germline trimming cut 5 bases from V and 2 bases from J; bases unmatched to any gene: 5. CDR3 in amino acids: CASSARLAGDTDTQYF. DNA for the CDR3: TGTGCCAGCAGCGCGCGACTAGCGGGAGACACAGATACGCAGTATTTT.

DNA for the CDR3: TGTGCCAGCAGTTTCACGGGACTAGCGGGAGGGAGGGCCTACAATGAGCAGTTCTTC. Protein product: CASSFTGLAGGRAYNEQFF. The V and J genes are TRBV28 and TRBJ2-1; 16 bases are shared with TRBD2. Losses at the gene ends were 3 bases for V and 2 bases for J; bases not matched to a gene: 7. Germline-derived CDR1 and CDR2 are MDHEN and SYDVKM. The CDR3 length is 19 residues.

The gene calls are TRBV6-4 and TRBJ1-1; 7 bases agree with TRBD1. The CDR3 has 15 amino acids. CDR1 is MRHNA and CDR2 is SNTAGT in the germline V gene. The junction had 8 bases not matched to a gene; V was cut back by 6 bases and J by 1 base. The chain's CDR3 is CASRKTGTKNTEAFF. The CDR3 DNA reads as TGTGCCAGCAGAAAGACAGGGACCAAGAACACTGAAGCTTTCTTT.

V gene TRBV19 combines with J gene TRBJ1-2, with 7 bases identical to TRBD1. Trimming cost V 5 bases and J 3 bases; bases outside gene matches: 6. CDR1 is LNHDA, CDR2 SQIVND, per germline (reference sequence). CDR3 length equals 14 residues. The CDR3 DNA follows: TGTGCCAGTAGTCAAAGACAGGGCGACTATGGCTACACCTTC. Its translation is CASSQRQGDYGYTF.

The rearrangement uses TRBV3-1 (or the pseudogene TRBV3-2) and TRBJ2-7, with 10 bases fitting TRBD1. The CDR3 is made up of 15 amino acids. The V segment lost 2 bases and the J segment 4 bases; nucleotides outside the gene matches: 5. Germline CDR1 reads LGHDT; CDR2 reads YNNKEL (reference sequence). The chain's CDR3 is CASSQQPGQGYEQYF. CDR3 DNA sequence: TGTGCCAGCAGCCAACAACCGGGACAGGGGTACGAGCAGTACTTC.

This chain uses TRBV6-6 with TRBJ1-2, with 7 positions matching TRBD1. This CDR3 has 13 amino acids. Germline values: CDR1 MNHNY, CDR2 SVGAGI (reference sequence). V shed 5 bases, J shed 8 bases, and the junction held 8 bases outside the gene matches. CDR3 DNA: TGTGCCAGCAGTAAGACCGGGACAGAAGGCTACACCTTC. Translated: CASSKTGTEGYTF.

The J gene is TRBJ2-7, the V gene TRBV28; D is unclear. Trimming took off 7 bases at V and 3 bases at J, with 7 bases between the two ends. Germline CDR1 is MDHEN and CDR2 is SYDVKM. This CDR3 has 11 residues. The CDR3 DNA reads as TGTGCCAGCACCGAGAGCTACGAGCAGTACTTC. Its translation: CASTESYEQYF.

DNA of the CDR3: TGCGCCAGCAGTGAGGGGACAGGGGTTTACAATGAGCAGTTCTTC. Protein sequence: CASSEGTGVYNEQFF. The V and J genes are TRBV10-1 and TRBJ2-1; TRBD1 matches at 10 bases. Germline CDR1 and CDR2: WNHNN and SYGVQD (reference sequence). The CDR3 is made up of 15 amino acids. V dropped 2 bases and J dropped 4; count of bases not matched to a gene: 2.

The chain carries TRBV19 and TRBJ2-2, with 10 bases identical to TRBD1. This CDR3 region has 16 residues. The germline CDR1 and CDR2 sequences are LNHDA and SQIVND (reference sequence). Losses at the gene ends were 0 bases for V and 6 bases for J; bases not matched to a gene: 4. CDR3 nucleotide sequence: TGTGCCAGTAGTATAGAGGGGACAGGGGTCGCCGGGGAGCTGTTTTTT. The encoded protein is CASSIEGTGVAGELFF.

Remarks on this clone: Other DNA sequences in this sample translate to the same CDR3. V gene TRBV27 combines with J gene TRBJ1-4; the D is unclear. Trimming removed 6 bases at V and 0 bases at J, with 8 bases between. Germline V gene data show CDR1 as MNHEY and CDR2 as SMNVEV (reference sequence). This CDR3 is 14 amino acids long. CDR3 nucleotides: TGTGCCAGCAGCCCCGGTGCAACTAATGAAAAACTGTTTTTT. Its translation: CASSPGATNEKLFF. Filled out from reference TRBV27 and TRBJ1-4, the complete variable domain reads EAQVTQNPRYLITVTGKKLTVTCSQNMNHEYMSWYRQDPGLGLRQIYYSMNVEVTDKGDVPEGYKVSRKEKRNFPLILESPSPNQTSLYFCASSPGATNEKLFFGSGTQLSVL.